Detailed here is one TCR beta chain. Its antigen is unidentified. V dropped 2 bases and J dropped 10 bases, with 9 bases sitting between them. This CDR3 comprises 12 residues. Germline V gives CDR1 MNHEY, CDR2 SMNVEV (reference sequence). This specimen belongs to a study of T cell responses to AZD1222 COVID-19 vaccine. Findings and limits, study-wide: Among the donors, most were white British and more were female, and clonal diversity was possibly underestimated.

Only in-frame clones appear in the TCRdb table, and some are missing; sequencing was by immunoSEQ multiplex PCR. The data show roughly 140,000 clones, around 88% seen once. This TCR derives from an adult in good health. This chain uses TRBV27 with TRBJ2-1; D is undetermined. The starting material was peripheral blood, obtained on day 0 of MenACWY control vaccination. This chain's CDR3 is CASSLDFREQFF. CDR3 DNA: TGTGCCAGCAGTTTAGACTTTCGGGAGCAGTTCTTC.